This T cell receptor beta chain stems from a study of OX40 agonist ivuxolimab in advanced cancers. The overall study: Patients with prior anti-PD-1, anti-PD-L1 or anti-CTLA-4 therapy were eligible; 40% had some.

CDR3 length equals 13 residues. The V gene's germline CDR1 is MRHNA and CDR2 SNTAGT. V was pared by 0 bases and J by 6 bases, with 2 bases of the junction left unmatched. Only in-frame clones appear in the TCRdb table, and some are missing; sequencing was by immunoSEQ multiplex PCR. Counted here are tens of thousands of clones, roughly nine tenths occurring once; the ten biggest clones make up approximately 15%. As regards this clone: Its specificity is not known.

Study-level findings and limits: Certain nonresponders additionally had low normalized T-cell clonal expansion. At doses 0.1 to 3.0 mg/kg, CD4+ and CD8+ clones expanded. CD8+ T cells were the subset that, on average, had more expanded clones than CD4+.

This receptor was taken from an adult with an advanced solid tumor such as melanoma, head and neck, liver or kidney cancer. The material sequenced was CD4+ or CD8+ T cells sorted from blood, taken in a trial of the OX40 agonist ivuxolimab. The chain uses TRBV6-4 and TRBJ2-7; 7 positions match TRBD1. This chain's CDR3 is CASSDSNRGEQYF. The CDR3 DNA reads as TGTGCCAGCAGTGACTCGAACAGGGGCGAGCAGTACTTC.